The 7 T cell receptor beta chains presented below share a single source sample, sequenced in a study of blood T cells in healthy people across ages. Primers used in a second PCR of roughly 7 to 12 cycles were a sample-barcoded 5' primer and a J-beta primer mix. TCRdb analysed the 5' RACE reads with MiXCR anew, one entry per CDR3 protein. This sample has more than 650,000 distinct CDR3 sequences, with 20% to 25% found just once. Sequencing used blood. Receptors were obtained from a man in his sixties or seventies in good health.

The DNA for the CDR3 is TGTGCCAGCAGCTTGACGGGACCCCTCCACTTT. Translated: CASSLTGPLHF. The genes are TRBV7-2 and TRBJ1-6, with no clear D. This CDR3 spans 11 amino acids. Germline CDR1 and CDR2: SGHTA and FQGNSA. Deletions cut 3 bases from V and 12 bases from J, with 6 bases between.

Many counts were recorded for this clonotype. The rearrangement joins TRBV29-1 to TRBJ1-4; TRBD1 agrees at 10 bases. This CDR3 comprises 15 residues. Germline V gene data show CDR1 as SQVTM and CDR2 as ANQGSEA. V shed 4 bases and J 8 bases; nucleotides not matched to a gene: 10. CDR3 residues: CSVAPTGTGAEKLFF. CDR3 nucleotides: TGCAGCGTTGCCCCGACGGGGACAGGGGCCGAAAAACTGTTTTTT.

The V call is TRBV7-7, the J call TRBJ2-1, with TRBD2 matching 15 bases. CDR1 is SSHAT and CDR2 is FNYEAQ in the germline V gene (reference sequence). Trimming removed 5 bases from V and 7 bases from J; junction bases left unmatched: 9. There are 17 residues in the CDR3. The chain's CDR3 is CASSLNSGTSGRNEQFF. The CDR3 DNA is TGTGCCAGCAGCCTTAATTCCGGGACTAGCGGGAGGAATGAGCAGTTCTTC. Variable domain in full (rest from reference TRBV7-7 and TRBJ2-1): GAGVSQSPRYKVTKRGQDVTLRCDPISSHATLYWYQQALGQGPEFLTYFNYEAQPDKSGLPSDRFSAERPEGSISTLTIQRTEQRDSAMYRCASSLNSGTSGRNEQFFGPGTRLTVL.

The chain joins TRBV28 to TRBJ2-5, with a weak D call TRBD1 (6 bases). Trimming left V 4 bases short and J 4 bases short, with 13 bases between. Looked up from germline, CDR1 is MDHEN and CDR2 is SYDVKM. The CDR3 has 14 residues. DNA for the CDR3: TGTGCCAGCAGTTCCCCCCAAGGGGGAGAGACCCAGTACTTC. It specifies CASSSPQGGETQYF.

This clonotype has a handful of counts. In DNA, the CDR3 is TGTGCCAGCAGCCCCCAGACAGGCACAGATACGCAGTATTTT. Translation gives CASSPQTGTDTQYF. The gene calls are TRBV9 and TRBJ2-3; possibly TRBD1 for D (5 bases). This CDR3 region has 14 residues. Looked up from germline, CDR1 is SGDLS and CDR2 is YYNGEE. Trimming removed 4 bases at V and 1 base at J, with 10 bases between.

The chain employs TRBV3-1 and TRBJ2-1; the match to TRBD2 covers 15 bases. Germline V gives CDR1 LGHDT, CDR2 YNNKEL (reference sequence). This CDR3 is built from 17 residues. Trimming removed 4 bases from V and 6 bases from J; junction bases left unmatched: 7. As DNA, the CDR3 is TGTGCCAGCAGCCTCCACCGGACTAGCGGGAGGGCCAATGAGCAGTTCTTC. Protein sequence: CASSLHRTSGRANEQFF.

This clonotype has more than one count but fewer than ten. V and J are TRBV6-5 and TRBJ2-3, with TRBD1 as a possible D gene (5 bases). V lost 6 bases and J lost 0, with 16 bases in between. Germline loops: CDR1 MNHEY, CDR2 SVGAGI. This CDR3 is 16 amino acids long. The CDR3 sequence: CASRPSDRCSTDTQYF. The DNA of the CDR3 is TGTGCCAGCAGGCCCAGCGACAGATGTAGCACAGATACGCAGTATTTT.